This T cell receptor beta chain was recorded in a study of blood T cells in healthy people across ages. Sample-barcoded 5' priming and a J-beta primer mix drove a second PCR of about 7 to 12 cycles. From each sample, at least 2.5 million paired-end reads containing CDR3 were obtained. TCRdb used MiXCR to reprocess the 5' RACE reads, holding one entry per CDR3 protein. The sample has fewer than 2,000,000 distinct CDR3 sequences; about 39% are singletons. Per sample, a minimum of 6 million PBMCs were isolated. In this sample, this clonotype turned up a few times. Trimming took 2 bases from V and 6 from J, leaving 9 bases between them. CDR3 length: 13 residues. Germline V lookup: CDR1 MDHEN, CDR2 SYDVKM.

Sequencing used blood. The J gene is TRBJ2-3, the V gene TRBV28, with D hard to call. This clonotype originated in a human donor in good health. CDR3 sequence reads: CASSLLSSDTQYF. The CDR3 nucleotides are TGTGCCAGCAGTTTACTCAGTTCTGATACGCAGTATTTT. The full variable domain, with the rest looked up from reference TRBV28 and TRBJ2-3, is DVKVTQSSRYLVKRTGEKVFLECVQDMDHENMFWYRQDPGLGLRLIYFSYDVKMKEKGDIPEGYSVSREKKERFSLILESASTNQTSMYLCASSLLSSDTQYFGPGTRLTVL.